The 13 T cell receptor beta chains reported below all come from one sample, sequenced in a study of tumor-infiltrating lymphocytes in primary liver carcinoma. Unsorted bulk tissue (about 18-30 mg) underwent RNA and DNA co-extraction. A constant-region primer primed TCR beta cDNA synthesis from 450 to 550 ng of total RNA. Three rounds of nested multiplex PCR with slightly modified ARM-PCR produced TCR beta libraries. Primers for the first two PCR rounds were TRBV1-TRBV30 forward primers and a C-beta reverse primer (roughly 9 cycles per round). TCRdb itself ran the multiplex PCR reads through MiXCR, one entry per CDR3 protein. The data contain roughly 50,000 distinct CDR3 sequences, around 79% of them singletons. Sequenced sample: liver tumor tissue from sampling region 2. Documented subset: tumor region T2, inferior pole. All receptors come from a man aged 35 to 55 with primary liver carcinoma and hepatitis B virus infection.

Worth noting for this clonotype: This may be a read error: a much more frequent sequence differs by one nucleotide. This rearrangement joins TRBV28 to TRBJ2-7; D is undetermined. This CDR3 contains 15 residues. From germline, CDR1 is MDHEN and CDR2 SYDVKM. V shed 5 bases and J shed 6 bases, with 20 bases lying between them. The CDR3 is CASSPSELTVSEQYF. CDR3 DNA: TGTGCCAGCAGTCCATCGGAACTAACTGTGAGCGAGCAGTACTTC.

The gene calls are TRBV29-1 and TRBJ2-3; 9 bases are shared with TRBD2. Germline V lookup: CDR1 SQVTM, CDR2 ANQGSEA. The CDR3 is made up of 14 amino acids. After removal of 7 bases from V and 2 bases from J, the junction contained 7 bases not matched to a gene. The CDR3 DNA reads TGCAGCGCCGCTCCTAGCGGGAACACAGATACGCAGTATTTT. Protein sequence: CSAAPSGNTDTQYF.

To note about this clonotype: The CDR3 ends on some other residue instead of the conserved phenylalanine or tryptophan, so this is likely a read error. The limits of the CDR3 on the DNA are not certain, so only TCRdb's listed CDR3 is given. This chain connects TRBV12-3 or TRBV12-4 to TRBJ2-7; the D segment call TRBD1 is taken from the table without a DNA check. Termini included, the CDR3 measures 13 amino acids. The CDR3 here is CASTRREHYEEYL.

V is TRBV6-1 and J is TRBJ2-7; 11 positions match TRBD2. The CDR3 has 18 amino acids. Germline values: CDR1 MNHNS, CDR2 SASEGT. Trimming cost V 7 bases and J 0 bases; bases outside gene matches: 14. The CDR3 sequence: CASIFQTSGALASYEQYF. The CDR3, as DNA: TGTGCCAGCATCTTCCAGACTAGCGGGGCCCTGGCCTCCTACGAGCAGTACTTC.

Notes on this clonotype: Mismatch with germline at one junction end may stem from a read error. The chain uses TRBV29-1 and TRBJ1-1, with no clear D. Germline CDR1 and CDR2: SQVTM and ANQGSEA. The CDR3 consists of 14 residues. CDR3 sequence reads: CSVEDQRSNTEVFF. The CDR3 coding sequence is TGCAGCGTTGAAGATCAACGGTCGAACACTGAAGTTTTCTTT.

This clonotype showed up many times. The rearrangement links TRBV6-1 to TRBJ2-2; TRBD2 matches at 8 bases. The trim removed 8 bases at V and 5 bases at J, leaving 4 bases unmatched. Germline assignment: CDR1 MNHNS and CDR2 SASEGT. There are 13 residues in the CDR3. The CDR3, as DNA: TGTGCCAGCGTCGGGAGGGATACCGGGGAGCTGTTTTTT. Encoded protein: CASVGRDTGELFF.

In this sample, this clonotype turned up a few times. The chain joins TRBV6-1 to TRBJ2-7, with D possibly matching TRBD1 (6 bases). This CDR3 has 15 amino acids. CDR1 is MNHNS and CDR2 is SASEGT in the germline V gene. V was shortened by 0 bases and J by 4 bases, with 13 bases between the two germline ends. The CDR3 DNA follows: TGTGCCAGCAGTGAAGCCCCGGGACATGGTTACGAGCAGTACTTC. Residues: CASSEAPGHGYEQYF.

As to this clonotype: A much larger clone lies a single base off, so this may be a read error. The CDR3 DNA is TGTGCCAGCAGCTTAGTCTGGGGGCCACAAGAGACCCAGTACTTC. This codes for CASSLVWGPQETQYF. V is TRBV5-4 and J is TRBJ2-5; D is perhaps TRBD1 (6 bases). V was cut by 2 bases and J by 2 bases, with 13 bases left in between. Per the germline V gene, CDR1 is SGHNT and CDR2 is YYREEE (reference sequence). This CDR3 has 15 amino acids.

Comment on this clonotype: At one end, the junction sequence differs from germline, possibly due to a read error. The chain carries TRBV18 and TRBJ1-1, with D possibly being TRBD1 (5 bases). The CDR3 extends over 15 amino acids. The germline CDR1 and CDR2 sequences are KGHSH and LQKENI. The CDR3 sequence: CASSPPPGFITETFF. Written as DNA, the CDR3 is TGTGCCAGCTCACCACCACCAGGGTTCATAACTGAAACTTTCTTT.

CDR3 amino acids: CATMEDRDPYDRYF. As DNA, the CDR3 is TGTGCCACCATGGAGGACAGGGACCCCTACGATCGGTACTTC. V and J are TRBV6-2 or TRBV6-3 and TRBJ2-7; TRBD1 matches at 8 bases. The CDR3 is 14 amino acids. CDR1 is MNHEY, CDR2 SVGEGT, per germline. The junction had 20 bases not matched to a gene; V was cut back by 10 bases and J by 12 bases.

This sequence joins TRBV11-2 and TRBJ2-5; D is possibly TRBD1 (5 bases). The CDR3 totals 17 residues. Between the trimmed V and J ends, which lost 0 bases and 7 bases, there was a span of 21 bases. Germline CDR1 reads SGHAT; CDR2 reads FQNNGV. The CDR3 bases are TGTGCCAGCAGCTTAGATCAGCAGGGCCTGGGTCTAGGGACCCAGTACTTC. This sequence encodes CASSLDQQGLGLGTQYF.

As concerns this clonotype: It is unclear where the CDR3 begins or ends on the DNA, so no DNA is shown, and the CDR3 is as TCRdb lists it. The chain is built from TRBV7-9 and TRBJ2-5; no check of the table's D call, TRBD1, against the DNA was made. Germline CDR1 is SEHNR and CDR2 is FQNEAQ (reference sequence). Including both end residues, the CDR3 is 15 amino acids long. CDR3 sequence: CASGLVATGAESHYF.

Comments on this clonotype: The conserved closing phenylalanine or tryptophan is absent in this CDR3, likely reflecting a read error. No DNA is shown, since the ends of the CDR3 on it are uncertain; the CDR3 is the one TCRdb lists. The V and J genes are TRBV7-8 and TRBJ2-7; TRBD1 is the table's D call, not checked against the DNA. The CDR3 sequence runs 12 residues, both termini included. Germline lookup yields CDR1 SGHVS and CDR2 FQNEAQ. The CDR3 reads CASSLEGRARYL.